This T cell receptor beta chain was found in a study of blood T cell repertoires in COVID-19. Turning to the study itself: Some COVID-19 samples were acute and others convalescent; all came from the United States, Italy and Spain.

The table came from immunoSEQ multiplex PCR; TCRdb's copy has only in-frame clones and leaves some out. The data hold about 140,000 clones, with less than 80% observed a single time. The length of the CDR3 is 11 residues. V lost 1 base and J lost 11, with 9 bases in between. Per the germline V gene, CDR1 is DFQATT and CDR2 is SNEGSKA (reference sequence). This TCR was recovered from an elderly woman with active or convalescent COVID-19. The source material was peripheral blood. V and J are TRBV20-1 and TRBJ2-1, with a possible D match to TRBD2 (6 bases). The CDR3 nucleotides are TGCAGTGCTAGAGCGGGGGACCAGCAGTTCTTC. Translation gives CSARAGDQQFF.